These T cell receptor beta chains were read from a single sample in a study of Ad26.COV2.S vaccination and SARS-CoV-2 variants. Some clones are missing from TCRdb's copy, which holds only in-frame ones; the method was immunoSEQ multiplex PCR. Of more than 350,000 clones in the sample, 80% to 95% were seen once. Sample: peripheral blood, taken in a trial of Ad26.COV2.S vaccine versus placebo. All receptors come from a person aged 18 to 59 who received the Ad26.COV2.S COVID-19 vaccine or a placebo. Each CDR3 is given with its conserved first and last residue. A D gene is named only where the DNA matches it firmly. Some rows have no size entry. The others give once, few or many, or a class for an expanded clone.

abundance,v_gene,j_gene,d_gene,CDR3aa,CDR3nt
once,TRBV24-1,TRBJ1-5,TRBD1,CATSDRTGNQPQHF,TGTGCCACCAGTGACAGGACAGGGAATCAGCCCCAGCATTTT
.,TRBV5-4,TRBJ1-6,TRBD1,CASSLGTGDNSPLHF,TGTGCCAGCAGCCTAGGGACAGGAGATAATTCACCCCTCCACTTT
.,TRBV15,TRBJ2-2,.,CATSRGDHNTGELFF,TGTGCCACCAGCAGAGGGGACCACAACACCGGGGAGCTGTTTTTT
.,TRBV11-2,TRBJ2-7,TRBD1,CASSLGQGFHEQYF,TGTGCCAGCAGCTTGGGACAGGGGTTCCACGAGCAGTACTTC
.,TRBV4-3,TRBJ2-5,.,CASSQDRRGQETQYF,TGCGCCAGCAGCCAAGATCGACGCGGTCAAGAGACCCAGTACTTC
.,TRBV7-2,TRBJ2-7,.,CASSLAPPGAYEQYF,TGTGCCAGCAGCTTAGCACCCCCTGGGGCCTACGAGCAGTACTTC
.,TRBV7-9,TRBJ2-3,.,CASSSSVSTDTQYF,TGTGCCAGCAGCTCTAGCGTTAGCACAGATACGCAGTATTTT
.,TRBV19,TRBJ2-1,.,CASSIKRDKFF,TGTGCCAGTAGTATCAAGCGGGACAAGTTCTTC
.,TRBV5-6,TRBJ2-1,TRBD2,CASSYKREGSDEQFF,TGTGCCAGCAGCTACAAGCGGGAGGGAAGCGATGAGCAGTTCTTC
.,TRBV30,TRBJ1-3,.,CAWSEGFFENTIYF,TGTGCCTGGAGTGAGGGTTTCTTTGAAAACACCATATATTTT
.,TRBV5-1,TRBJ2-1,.,CASSLINNEQFF,TGCGCCAGCAGCTTGATAAACAATGAGCAGTTCTTC
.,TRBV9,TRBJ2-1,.,CASSVSDSSYNEQFF,TGTGCCAGCAGCGTGAGCGACAGCTCCTACAATGAGCAGTTCTTC
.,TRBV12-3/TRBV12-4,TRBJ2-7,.,CASSSGQPHEQYF,TGTGCCAGCAGTTCCGGGCAACCCCACGAGCAGTACTTC
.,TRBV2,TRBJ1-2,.,CASRWEGYTF,TGTGCCAGCAGGTGGGAAGGCTACACCTTC
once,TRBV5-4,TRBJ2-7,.,CASSPRRTRDEQYF,TGTGCCAGCAGTCCCCGGAGGACTCGAGACGAGCAGTACTTC
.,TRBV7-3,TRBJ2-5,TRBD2,CASSLNSGRQETQYF,TGTGCCAGCAGCTTAAACAGCGGGAGACAAGAGACCCAGTACTTC
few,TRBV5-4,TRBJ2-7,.,CASSPQSTSYEQYF,TGTGCCAGCAGCCCGCAGTCAACTAGCTACGAGCAGTACTTC
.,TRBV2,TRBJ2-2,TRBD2,CASRALGTSGIGELFF,TGTGCCAGCAGGGCCCTTGGGACTAGCGGGATCGGGGAGCTGTTTTTT
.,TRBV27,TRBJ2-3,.,CASGTGGGIGTDTQYF,TGTGCCAGCGGTACTGGTGGGGGGATCGGCACAGATACGCAGTATTTT
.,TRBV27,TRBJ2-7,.,CASSLGQAAEQYF,TGTGCCAGCAGTTTAGGGCAGGCTGCCGAGCAGTACTTC
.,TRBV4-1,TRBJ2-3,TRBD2,CASSQSSDSRTSGEPTDTQYF,TGCGCCAGCAGCCAGTCGTCGGACAGCAGGACTAGCGGGGAACCCACAGATACGCAGTATTTT
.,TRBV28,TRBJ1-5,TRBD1,CASTRTGFQPQHF,TGTGCCAGCACCAGGACAGGTTTTCAGCCCCAGCATTTT
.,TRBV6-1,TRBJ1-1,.,CASSETGTEAFF,TGTGCCAGCAGTGAAACCGGGACTGAAGCTTTCTTT
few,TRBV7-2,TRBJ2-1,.,CASSSETSSYNEQFF,TGTGCCAGCAGCTCCGAGACTAGCTCCTACAATGAGCAGTTCTTC
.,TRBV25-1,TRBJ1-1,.,CASTVVGEAFF,TGTGCCAGCACCGTTGTGGGTGAAGCTTTCTTT
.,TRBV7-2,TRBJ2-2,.,CASSLMGANTGELFF,TGTGCCAGCAGCTTAATGGGGGCGAACACCGGGGAGCTGTTTTTT
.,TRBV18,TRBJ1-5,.,CASSLLDNQPQHF,TGTGCCAGCTCTCTCTTGGACAATCAGCCCCAGCATTTT
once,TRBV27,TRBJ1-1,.,CASSPYGGVGTEAFF,TGTGCCAGCAGTCCCTACGGGGGGGTCGGCACTGAAGCTTTCTTT
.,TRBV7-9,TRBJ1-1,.,CASSLALQEPEAFF,TGTGCCAGCAGCTTAGCCTTGCAGGAGCCTGAAGCTTTCTTT
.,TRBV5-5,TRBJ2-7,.,CASSLPNSYEQYF,TGTGCCAGCAGCTTGCCGAACTCCTACGAGCAGTACTTC
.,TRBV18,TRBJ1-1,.,CASSPPPVGRATEAFF,TGTGCCAGCTCACCACCTCCAGTAGGGCGCGCCACTGAAGCTTTCTTT
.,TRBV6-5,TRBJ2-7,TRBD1,CASRKSGTGLYEQYF,TGTGCCAGCCGTAAATCCGGGACAGGGCTCTACGAGCAGTACTTC
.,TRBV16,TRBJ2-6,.,CASSQSMGTGANVLTF,TGTGCCAGCAGCCAATCTATGGGAACTGGGGCCAACGTCCTGACTTTC
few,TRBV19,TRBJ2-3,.,CASSIQASTDTQYF,TGTGCCAGTAGTATACAGGCCAGCACAGATACGCAGTATTTT
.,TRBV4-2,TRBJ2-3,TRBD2,CASSQERESGGTDTQYF,TGTGCCAGCAGCCAAGAGCGGGAGTCCGGGGGCACAGATACGCAGTATTTT
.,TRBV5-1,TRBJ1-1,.,CASSSGANTEAFF,TGCGCCAGCAGCTCGGGGGCGAACACTGAAGCTTTCTTT
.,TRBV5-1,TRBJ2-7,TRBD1,CASSLGRTGVYEQYF,TGCGCCAGCAGCTTGGGGCGGACAGGGGTCTACGAGCAGTACTTC
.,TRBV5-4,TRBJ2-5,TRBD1,CASSSKQGIIETQYF,TGTGCCAGCAGCTCAAAACAGGGGATAATAGAGACCCAGTACTTC
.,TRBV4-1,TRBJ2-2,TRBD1,CASSRRDRANTGELFF,TGCGCCAGCAGCCGTAGGGACAGAGCGAACACCGGGGAGCTGTTTTTT
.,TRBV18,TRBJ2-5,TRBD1,CASSPGTGRETQYF,TGTGCCAGCTCACCCGGGACAGGGCGAGAGACCCAGTACTTC
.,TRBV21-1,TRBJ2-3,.,CASSKAHASGSTDTQYF,TGTGCCAGCAGCAAAGCGCATGCTAGCGGGTCCACAGATACGCAGTATTTT
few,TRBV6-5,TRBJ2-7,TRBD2,CASSYSLAGSYEQYF,TGTGCCAGCAGTTACTCCCTAGCGGGGTCCTACGAGCAGTACTTC
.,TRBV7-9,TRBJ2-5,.,CASSWYGEETQYF,TGTGCCAGCAGCTGGTACGGTGAGGAGACCCAGTACTTC
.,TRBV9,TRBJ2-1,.,CASSVEGVEQFF,TGTGCCAGCAGCGTAGAAGGAGTTGAGCAGTTCTTC
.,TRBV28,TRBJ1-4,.,CASSLYGLRNEKLFF,TGTGCCAGCAGTTTATATGGCCTCAGGAATGAAAAACTGTTTTTT
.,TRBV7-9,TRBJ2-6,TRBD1,CASSLIPGQGTSGANVLTF,TGTGCCAGCAGCTTAATTCCGGGACAGGGGACCTCTGGGGCCAACGTCCTGACTTTC
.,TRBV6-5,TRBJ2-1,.,CASSLTEDNEQFF,TGTGCCAGCAGTTTGACGGAAGACAATGAGCAGTTCTTC
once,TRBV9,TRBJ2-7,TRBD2,CASSPQTGGLSEQYF,TGTGCCAGCAGCCCCCAGACGGGAGGGTTATCCGAGCAGTACTTC
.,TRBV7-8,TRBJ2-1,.,CASSLDPGNEQFF,TGTGCCAGCAGCTTAGATCCGGGAAATGAGCAGTTCTTC
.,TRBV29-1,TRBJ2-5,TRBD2,CSVEYIGTSGRLQETQYF,TGCAGCGTTGAATATATTGGTACTAGCGGGAGGCTTCAAGAGACCCAGTACTTC
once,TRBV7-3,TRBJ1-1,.,CASSLSAANTEAFF,TGTGCCAGCAGCTTAAGCGCCGCGAACACTGAAGCTTTCTTT
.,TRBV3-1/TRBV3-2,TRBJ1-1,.,CASSQGTVGEAFF,TGTGCCAGCAGCCAAGGAACGGTCGGAGAAGCTTTCTTT
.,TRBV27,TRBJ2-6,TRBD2,CASRAGEGSGANVLTF,TGTGCCAGCAGAGCGGGAGAGGGCTCTGGGGCCAACGTCCTGACTTTC
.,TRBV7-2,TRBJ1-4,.,CASSRGNKNEKLFF,TGTGCCAGCAGCCGGGGCAACAAGAATGAAAAACTGTTTTTT
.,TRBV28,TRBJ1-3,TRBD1,CASSSQGADTIYF,TGTGCCAGCAGTTCCCAGGGGGCGGACACCATATATTTT